The clone carrying this T cell receptor beta chain was picked up a small number of times. The antigen is not known. Treatment meaning: oral pan-JAK inhibitor, 5-10 mg twice daily. The length of the CDR3 is 16 residues. Germline lookup yields CDR1 SEHNR and CDR2 FQNEAQ (reference sequence). Losses at the gene ends were 4 bases for V and 2 bases for J; bases not matched to a gene: 8. RNA was isolated and reverse transcribed to cDNA, the sequencing template. Assay used: immunoSEQ multiplex PCR; TCRdb lists only in-frame clones, some missing. The sample gives 90,000 to 150,000 clones, around 56% of which show up once; approximately 0.5% is in the top ten. These data come from a study of CD8+ T cells in alopecia areata. About the research overall: For the treated group, dosing was oral tofacitinib at 5 to 10 mg twice daily. Scalp area affected, as a percentage, set the severity score of treated patients. Study findings and constraints: Scalp lesions, especially in alopecia totalis/universalis, had higher clonality than normal scalp. A large proportion of expanded lesional clones were detected persisting in scalp and blood during tofacitinib.

The TCR was taken from a human donor with alopecia areata. Sequences were derived from CD4+ T cells sorted from blood, sampled at week 4, from a patient treated with tofacitinib. The chain is built from TRBV7-9 and TRBJ2-3; TRBD1 matches at 8 bases. The CDR3: CASSSAGGLLTDTQYF. For the CDR3, the DNA is TGTGCCAGCAGCTCCGCAGGGGGCCTTCTCACAGATACGCAGTATTTT.